This is a list of T cell receptor beta chains from one sample in a study of CD8 T cells in Susac syndrome. Via MiXCR, TCRdb re-called the immunoSEQ multiplex PCR reads, giving one row per CDR3 protein. The repertoire has 100,000 to 150,000 distinct CDR3 sequences, 90% to 95% of them found once; the top ten carry approximately 0.2%. The sequenced sample was CD8+ T cells from PBMCs. The receptors were sampled from a human donor with Susac syndrome. CDR3s include the opening cysteine and the closing phenylalanine or tryptophan. A D gene is named only where the DNA matches it firmly. Not all rows give a size; the values are once, few, many and, for expanded clones, a class.

length	V	D	size	J	DNA	CDR3
16	TRBV4-3	TRBD2	-	TRBJ2-3	TGCGCCAGCAGCCAAGATCCCGGACTAGCAACAGATACGCAGTATTTT	CASSQDPGLATDTQYF
11	TRBV29-1	-	-	TRBJ1-1	TGCAGCGTGCCCATGAACACTGAAGCTTTCTTT	CSVPMNTEAFF
15	TRBV9	-	once	TRBJ1-3	TGTGCCAGCAGCGTAGGGGAGCAGGGTGCGCACACCATATATTTT	CASSVGEQGAHTIYF
15	TRBV11-2	-	-	TRBJ2-3	TGTGCCAGCAGCTTGGGAGTGAGGGGGACAGATACGCAGTATTTT	CASSLGVRGTDTQYF
16	TRBV6-4	-	-	TRBJ2-3	TGTGCCAGCAGTGAGACTCCGGGAGCCCAGGCAGATACGCAGTATTTT	CASSETPGAQADTQYF
13	TRBV4-2	TRBD1	-	TRBJ1-1	TGTGCCAGCAGCCCGGGACAGGGAGCTGAAGCTTTCTTT	CASSPGQGAEAFF
13	TRBV30	-	-	TRBJ2-7	TGTGCCTGGAGTGCGGGGGCGACTTACGAGCAGTACTTC	CAWSAGATYEQYF
13	TRBV30	-	-	TRBJ1-2	TGTGCCTGGAGTGAGACTCACGGGGGTGGCTACACCTTC	CAWSETHGGGYTF
17	TRBV12-3/TRBV12-4	-	-	TRBJ1-2	TGTGCCAGCAGTTCCCCCGACAGTTCCCCCGTGGTGGATGGCTACACCTTC	CASSSPDSSPVVDGYTF
16	TRBV7-2	-	-	TRBJ2-1	TGTGCCAGCAGCGCCGGGGGGCCAGCTGCTTACAATGAGCAGTTCTTC	CASSAGGPAAYNEQFF
14	TRBV28	-	-	TRBJ2-7	TGTGCCAGCAGACCGCAGGGGGGTTCCTACGAGCAGTACTTC	CASRPQGGSYEQYF
15	TRBV6-6	TRBD2	few	TRBJ2-1	TGTGCCAGCAGTTACGGGACTAGATGGGCCGATGAGCAGTTCTTC	CASSYGTRWADEQFF
14	TRBV6-2/TRBV6-3	-	-	TRBJ2-1	TGTGCCAGCAGTTACGGGGGTGAATCCAATGAGCAGTTCTTC	CASSYGGESNEQFF
14	TRBV5-4	TRBD2	-	TRBJ2-7	TGTGCCAGCAGCACCGGGGAGGGGTCCTACGAGCAGTACTTC	CASSTGEGSYEQYF
12	TRBV12-3/TRBV12-4	-	-	TRBJ1-3	TGTGCCAGCACCCACTCTGGCAACACCATATATTTT	CASTHSGNTIYF
14	TRBV27	-	-	TRBJ2-7	TGTGCCAGCAGTCGGGGGACCGGTTTCGGCGAGCAGTACTTC	CASSRGTGFGEQYF
14	TRBV15	TRBD2	-	TRBJ2-3	TGTGCCACCAGCCTAGCGGGGGGCACAGATACGCAGTATTTT	CATSLAGGTDTQYF
13	TRBV6-2/TRBV6-3	-	once	TRBJ2-3	TGTGCCAGCAGTTACAGGGAGACAGATACGCAGTATTTT	CASSYRETDTQYF
17	TRBV4-1	TRBD2	once	TRBJ2-2	TGCGCCAGCAGCCAAACCCCCCTGACTAGCGGCACCGGGGAGCTGTTTTTT	CASSQTPLTSGTGELFF